The rows below give T cell receptor beta chains drawn from one sample of a study of T cell changes during pregnancy in multiple sclerosis. Method: immunoSEQ multiplex PCR; TCRdb's copy keeps in-frame clones and lacks some. The sample holds about 35,000 clones, around nine tenths seen once. The sequencing used CD4+ T cells from peripheral blood mononuclear cells, collected in the second trimester of pregnancy. The receptor set was obtained from a female donor with multiple sclerosis, enrolled in a pregnancy study. Each CDR3 is given with its conserved first and last residue. The D gene is left open where the match is weak. Size values are once, few and many counts, or a class for expanded clones, and some rows have none.

abundance: once; j_gene: TRBJ2-2; d_gene: TRBD1; v_gene: TRBV29-1; CDR3aa: CSGRTGSFANTGELFF; CDR3nt: TGCAGCGGAAGGACAGGGAGCTTTGCGAACACCGGGGAGCTGTTTTTT
abundance: NA; j_gene: TRBJ1-6; d_gene: NA; v_gene: TRBV7-3; CDR3aa: CASSLMENSPLHF; CDR3nt: TGTGCCAGCAGCTTAATGGAGAATTCACCCCTCCACTTT
abundance: NA; j_gene: TRBJ2-6; d_gene: NA; v_gene: TRBV15; CDR3aa: CATSRGAGQPGANVLTF; CDR3nt: TGTGCCACCAGCAGAGGGGCAGGGCAGCCTGGGGCCAACGTCCTGACTTTC
abundance: NA; j_gene: TRBJ1-3; d_gene: TRBD1; v_gene: TRBV10-1; CDR3aa: CARTPGQGANTIYF; CDR3nt: TGCGCCAGGACACCGGGACAGGGGGCAAACACCATATATTTT
abundance: NA; j_gene: TRBJ2-5; d_gene: NA; v_gene: TRBV7-7; CDR3aa: CASSLFGGVGETQYF; CDR3nt: TGTGCCAGCAGCTTATTTGGCGGGGTTGGAGAGACCCAGTACTTC
abundance: NA; j_gene: TRBJ2-5; d_gene: NA; v_gene: TRBV7-9; CDR3aa: CASSASGGGETQYF; CDR3nt: TGTGCCAGCAGCGCTAGTGGGGGGGGCGAGACCCAGTACTTC
abundance: few; j_gene: TRBJ2-7; d_gene: TRBD2; v_gene: TRBV10-3; CDR3aa: CAISPAGGSGQRVLQYF; CDR3nt: TGTGCCATCAGTCCCGCCGGCGGTAGCGGGCAGAGGGTACTGCAGTACTTC
abundance: once; j_gene: TRBJ2-5; d_gene: NA; v_gene: TRBV5-1; CDR3aa: CASSTRSSQETQYF; CDR3nt: TGCGCCAGCAGCACTCGCTCCTCCCAAGAGACCCAGTACTTC
abundance: NA; j_gene: TRBJ1-1; d_gene: NA; v_gene: TRBV5-5; CDR3aa: CASSPAGGLNTEAFF; CDR3nt: TGTGCCAGCAGCCCCGCGGGGGGGCTGAACACTGAAGCTTTCTTT
abundance: NA; j_gene: TRBJ2-5; d_gene: TRBD2; v_gene: TRBV10-3; CDR3aa: CAISVAGGQETQYF; CDR3nt: TGTGCCATCAGTGTAGCGGGGGGACAAGAGACCCAGTACTTC
abundance: NA; j_gene: TRBJ2-7; d_gene: TRBD2; v_gene: TRBV5-1; CDR3aa: CASSLEPSGRSPYEQYF; CDR3nt: TGCGCCAGCAGCTTGGAGCCTAGCGGGAGGTCCCCCTACGAGCAGTACTTC
abundance: NA; j_gene: TRBJ1-2; d_gene: TRBD1; v_gene: TRBV5-5; CDR3aa: CASSMDRGRANYGYTF; CDR3nt: TGTGCCAGCAGCATGGACAGGGGGCGAGCTAACTATGGCTACACCTTC
abundance: NA; j_gene: TRBJ2-1; d_gene: NA; v_gene: TRBV5-1; CDR3aa: CASRTGDQYYNEQFF; CDR3nt: TGCGCCAGCAGGACGGGGGACCAGTACTACAATGAGCAGTTCTTC
abundance: NA; j_gene: TRBJ2-1; d_gene: TRBD2; v_gene: TRBV10-1; CDR3aa: CASSGASGYNEQFF; CDR3nt: TGCGCCAGCAGTGGGGCTAGCGGATACAATGAGCAGTTCTTC
abundance: NA; j_gene: TRBJ1-2; d_gene: TRBD1; v_gene: TRBV28; CDR3aa: CASSLGGDRVVYGYTF; CDR3nt: TGTGCCAGCAGTTTAGGGGGGGACAGGGTGGTCTATGGCTACACCTTC
abundance: NA; j_gene: TRBJ2-3; d_gene: TRBD2; v_gene: TRBV6-5; CDR3aa: CASSYGASGGTDTQYF; CDR3nt: TGTGCCAGCAGTTACGGTGCTAGCGGGGGCACAGATACGCAGTATTTT
abundance: NA; j_gene: TRBJ2-2; d_gene: NA; v_gene: TRBV4-1; CDR3aa: CASSLLETGELFF; CDR3nt: TGCGCCAGCAGCCTCTTAGAAACCGGGGAGCTGTTTTTT
abundance: NA; j_gene: TRBJ2-7; d_gene: NA; v_gene: TRBV9; CDR3aa: CASSVNRVGEQYF; CDR3nt: TGTGCCAGCAGCGTAAACAGGGTTGGTGAGCAGTACTTC
abundance: NA; j_gene: TRBJ2-5; d_gene: NA; v_gene: TRBV6-5; CDR3aa: CASSGDLETQYF; CDR3nt: TGTGCCAGCAGCGGGGATTTGGAGACCCAGTACTTC
abundance: NA; j_gene: TRBJ2-3; d_gene: TRBD2; v_gene: TRBV18; CDR3aa: CASSPPGGDPGDTQYF; CDR3nt: TGTGCCAGCTCACCACCGGGGGGGGACCCGGGAGATACGCAGTATTTT
abundance: NA; j_gene: TRBJ1-2; d_gene: NA; v_gene: TRBV12-5; CDR3aa: CASGLVSGSRGNYGYTF; CDR3nt: TGTGCTAGTGGTTTGGTATCGGGGAGCCGGGGAAACTATGGCTACACCTTC
abundance: few; j_gene: TRBJ1-5; d_gene: NA; v_gene: TRBV7-2; CDR3aa: CASSLSGSKNQPQHF; CDR3nt: TGTGCCAGCAGCTTAAGCGGATCGAAGAATCAGCCCCAGCATTTT
abundance: NA; j_gene: TRBJ1-1; d_gene: NA; v_gene: TRBV19; CDR3aa: CASSIRDKNTEAFF; CDR3nt: TGTGCCAGTAGTATCCGCGACAAGAACACTGAAGCTTTCTTT
abundance: NA; j_gene: TRBJ2-3; d_gene: NA; v_gene: TRBV30; CDR3aa: CALARYTDTQYF; CDR3nt: TGTGCCTTGGCGAGGTACACAGATACGCAGTATTTT
abundance: NA; j_gene: TRBJ2-3; d_gene: TRBD2; v_gene: TRBV28; CDR3aa: CASTKAPGLAQDTQYF; CDR3nt: TGTGCCAGCACCAAAGCGCCGGGACTAGCTCAAGATACGCAGTATTTT
abundance: NA; j_gene: TRBJ2-4; d_gene: TRBD1; v_gene: TRBV30; CDR3aa: CAWSDRGDIQYF; CDR3nt: TGTGCCTGGAGTGACAGGGGTGATATTCAGTACTTC
abundance: NA; j_gene: TRBJ1-2; d_gene: NA; v_gene: TRBV7-2; CDR3aa: CASSLVSYGYTF; CDR3nt: TGTGCCAGCAGCTTAGTCAGCTATGGCTACACCTTC
abundance: NA; j_gene: TRBJ2-4; d_gene: TRBD2; v_gene: TRBV5-4; CDR3aa: CASSLESREGIQYF; CDR3nt: TGTGCCAGTAGCTTGGAATCTAGGGAGGGCATTCAGTACTTC
abundance: NA; j_gene: TRBJ2-2; d_gene: NA; v_gene: TRBV4-2; CDR3aa: CASTPGRQGFNTGELFF; CDR3nt: TGTGCCAGCACCCCAGGTCGCCAGGGGTTTAACACCGGGGAGCTGTTTTTT
abundance: NA; j_gene: TRBJ2-2; d_gene: NA; v_gene: TRBV11-1; CDR3aa: CASSPRKGQGAFGELFF; CDR3nt: TGTGCCAGCAGCCCCCGTAAAGGCCAAGGGGCGTTCGGGGAGCTGTTTTTT
abundance: once; j_gene: TRBJ1-4; d_gene: TRBD1; v_gene: TRBV6-5; CDR3aa: CASADRGHNEKLFF; CDR3nt: TGTGCCAGCGCGGACAGGGGGCATAATGAAAAACTGTTTTTT
abundance: NA; j_gene: TRBJ1-6; d_gene: NA; v_gene: TRBV5-1; CDR3aa: CASSPGQNNSPLHF; CDR3nt: TGCGCCAGCAGCCCCGGACAGAATAATTCACCCCTCCACTTT
abundance: NA; j_gene: TRBJ1-2; d_gene: TRBD1; v_gene: TRBV6-5; CDR3aa: CASSRTGVGYGYTF; CDR3nt: TGTGCCAGCAGCCGGACAGGGGTAGGCTATGGCTACACCTTC
abundance: NA; j_gene: TRBJ2-7; d_gene: TRBD2; v_gene: TRBV11-2; CDR3aa: CASSTPGAGAYEQYF; CDR3nt: TGTGCCAGCAGCACCCCCGGGGCGGGGGCCTACGAGCAGTACTTC
abundance: NA; j_gene: TRBJ2-5; d_gene: NA; v_gene: TRBV7-9; CDR3aa: CASSLKVGQQETQYF; CDR3nt: TGTGCCAGCAGCTTAAAAGTTGGACAGCAAGAGACCCAGTACTTC
abundance: NA; j_gene: TRBJ2-7; d_gene: TRBD1; v_gene: TRBV9; CDR3aa: CASSVTGTGFYEQYF; CDR3nt: TGTGCCAGCAGCGTCACTGGGACAGGGTTCTACGAGCAGTACTTC
abundance: once; j_gene: TRBJ2-1; d_gene: NA; v_gene: TRBV7-2; CDR3aa: CASSLNVVGEQFF; CDR3nt: TGTGCCAGCAGCTTAAATGTAGTCGGTGAGCAGTTCTTC
abundance: NA; j_gene: TRBJ2-4; d_gene: TRBD1; v_gene: TRBV19; CDR3aa: CASSWTGADIQYF; CDR3nt: TGTGCCAGTAGTTGGACAGGGGCGGACATTCAGTACTTC
abundance: NA; j_gene: TRBJ2-1; d_gene: TRBD2; v_gene: TRBV6-1; CDR3aa: CASRPGLAINEQFF; CDR3nt: TGTGCCAGCAGACCCGGACTAGCGATTAATGAGCAGTTCTTC
abundance: NA; j_gene: TRBJ1-5; d_gene: NA; v_gene: TRBV18; CDR3aa: CASSLRVDQPQHF; CDR3nt: TGTGCCAGCTCACTCCGGGTGGATCAGCCCCAGCATTTT
abundance: NA; j_gene: TRBJ2-2; d_gene: TRBD2; v_gene: TRBV5-1; CDR3aa: CASSHTSGTLNTGELFF; CDR3nt: TGCGCCAGCAGCCATACTAGCGGGACCCTTAACACCGGGGAGCTGTTTTTT
abundance: NA; j_gene: TRBJ2-2; d_gene: NA; v_gene: TRBV5-1; CDR3aa: CASSTGTETNTGELFF; CDR3nt: TGCGCCAGCAGCACAGGGACGGAGACGAACACCGGGGAGCTGTTTTTT
abundance: NA; j_gene: TRBJ2-2; d_gene: NA; v_gene: TRBV5-1; CDR3aa: CASSLVRSNRWSGELFF; CDR3nt: TGCGCCAGCAGCTTGGTGCGGTCGAACAGGTGGTCCGGGGAGCTGTTTTTT
abundance: NA; j_gene: TRBJ2-7; d_gene: TRBD2; v_gene: TRBV6-1; CDR3aa: CASRGGSGSYEQYF; CDR3nt: TGTGCCAGCAGGGGCGGGAGCGGGTCCTACGAGCAGTACTTC